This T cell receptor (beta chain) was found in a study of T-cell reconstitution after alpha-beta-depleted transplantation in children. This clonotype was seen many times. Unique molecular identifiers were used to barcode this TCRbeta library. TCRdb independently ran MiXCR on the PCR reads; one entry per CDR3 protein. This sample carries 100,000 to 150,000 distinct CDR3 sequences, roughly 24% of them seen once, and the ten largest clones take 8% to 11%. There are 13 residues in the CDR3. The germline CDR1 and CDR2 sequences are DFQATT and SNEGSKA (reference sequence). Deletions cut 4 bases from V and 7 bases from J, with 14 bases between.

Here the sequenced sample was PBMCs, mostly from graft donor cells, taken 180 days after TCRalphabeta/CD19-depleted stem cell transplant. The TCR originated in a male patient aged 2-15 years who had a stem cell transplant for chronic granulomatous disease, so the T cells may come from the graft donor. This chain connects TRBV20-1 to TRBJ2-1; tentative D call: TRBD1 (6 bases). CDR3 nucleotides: TGCAGTGCTATTTTGGGGGCTATGAATGAGCAGTTCTTC. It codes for CSAILGAMNEQFF.